The next 29 T cell receptor beta chains were all read from a single sample in a study of cytomegalovirus exposure and HLA in healthy donors. PCR involved 60 Vbeta and 13 Jbeta primers. Data came from immunoSEQ multiplex PCR; TCRdb stores just in-frame clones and leaves some out. The sample table includes 65,000 to 90,000 clones. The material sequenced was PBMCs. These receptors were taken from a female donor in good health and CMV-seropositive.

This chain links TRBV9 with TRBJ1-1; the D gene is possibly TRBD1 (6 bases). Trimming took off 4 bases at V and 0 bases at J, with 10 bases between the two ends. Germline V lookup: CDR1 SGDLS, CDR2 YYNGEE. The CDR3 has 14 residues. In DNA, the CDR3 is TGTGCCAGCAGCCCACAGGGTCTGAACACTGAAGCTTTCTTT. Translated, it gives CASSPQGLNTEAFF.

The chain recombines TRBV6-1 with TRBJ2-7; TRBD2 agrees at 13 bases. The CDR3 is 17 amino acids. Germline lookup yields CDR1 MNHNS and CDR2 SASEGT. V shed 2 bases, J shed 2 bases, and the junction held 6 bases outside the gene matches. CDR3 amino acids: CASSERLAGGEPYEQYF. The CDR3 DNA reads TGTGCCAGCAGTGAAAGACTAGCGGGGGGAGAGCCCTACGAGCAGTACTTC.

The chain couples TRBV19 to TRBJ2-7; 10 bases align to TRBD1. Germline V gene data show CDR1 as LNHDA and CDR2 as SQIVND (reference sequence). J was trimmed by 9 bases and V by 8 bases; bases with no gene match: 10. The CDR3 loop spans 13 amino acids. In DNA, the CDR3 is TGTGCCAGTTCGAGACAGGGGGCGCAGGGGCAGTACTTC. It encodes CASSRQGAQGQYF.

This chain links TRBV7-9 with TRBJ2-7; maybe TRBD1 (5 bases). Deletions cut 1 base from V and 6 bases from J, with 7 bases between. CDR1 is SEHNR, CDR2 FQNEAQ, per germline (reference sequence). The CDR3 consists of 12 residues. This CDR3 reads CASSLVQAEQYF. The CDR3 DNA reads TGTGCCAGCAGCTTAGTACAGGCCGAGCAGTACTTC.

The chain employs TRBV7-2 and TRBJ2-7; 9 nucleotides agree with TRBD1. There are 16 residues in the CDR3. The ends lost 1 base at V and 4 bases at J; junction bases unmatched: 8. Germline V gives CDR1 SGHTA, CDR2 FQGNSA. The CDR3 region is CASSLVWDRDDYEQYF. CDR3 DNA: TGTGCCAGCAGCTTAGTCTGGGACAGGGATGATTACGAGCAGTACTTC.

The chain uses TRBV5-4 and TRBJ1-1; D unresolved. Germline V gene data show CDR1 as SGHNT and CDR2 as YYREEE (reference sequence). V shed 3 bases and J shed 2 bases, with 14 bases lying between them. The CDR3 spans 15 residues. The CDR3 sequence: CASSSPARSNTEAFF. The CDR3 region has the DNA TGTGCCAGCAGCTCACCCGCGCGGAGCAACACTGAAGCTTTCTTT.

The rearrangement joins TRBV5-4 to TRBJ1-2; D is possibly TRBD1 (6 bases). Germline V lookup: CDR1 SGHNT, CDR2 YYREEE (reference sequence). The CDR3 extends over 16 amino acids. V shed 4 bases and J shed 1 base, with 17 bases lying between them. The CDR3 loop reads CASSGRGGPLNYGYTF. The CDR3 DNA follows: TGTGCCAGCAGCGGGCGGGGGGGGCCACTTAACTATGGCTACACCTTC.

The J gene is TRBJ2-7, the V gene TRBV18, with 7 bases aligning to TRBD1. Germline trimming cut 3 bases from V and 2 bases from J; bases unmatched to any gene: 10. The germline V gene encodes CDR1 KGHSH and CDR2 LQKENI. The CDR3 consists of 16 residues. CDR3 sequence reads: CASSPSQGVGTYEQYF. The CDR3 DNA is TGTGCCAGCTCACCCTCGCAGGGGGTCGGAACCTACGAGCAGTACTTC.

The V call is TRBV6-1, the J call TRBJ2-2, with D possibly being TRBD2 (5 bases). V shed 4 bases and J shed 6 bases, with 15 bases lying between them. Per the germline V gene, CDR1 is MNHNS and CDR2 is SASEGT. The CDR3 extends over 15 amino acids. The chain's CDR3 is CASSAGLEGSGELFF. CDR3 nucleotide sequence: TGTGCCAGCAGTGCGGGATTAGAGGGATCCGGGGAGCTGTTTTTT.

J is TRBJ2-7 and V is TRBV9; possibly TRBD2 for D (5 bases). The V gene lost 0 bases and the J gene lost 0 bases, with 10 bases spanning the gap. The germline CDR1 and CDR2 sequences are SGDLS and YYNGEE. This CDR3 spans 15 amino acids. CDR3 amino acids: CASSVAADPSYEQYF. The DNA of the CDR3 is TGTGCCAGCAGCGTAGCAGCGGATCCCTCCTACGAGCAGTACTTC.

The chain recombines TRBV11-2 with TRBJ2-7, with 7 bases identical to TRBD1. Germline V gene sequence: CDR1 SGHAT, CDR2 FQNNGV. CDR3 length: 15 residues. The V segment lost 5 bases and the J segment 1 base; nucleotides outside the gene matches: 8. The CDR3 is CASSGATGLSYEQYF. In DNA form, the CDR3 reads TGTGCCAGCAGCGGGGCGACAGGGCTATCCTACGAGCAGTACTTC. Looking up the rest from reference TRBV11-2 and TRBJ2-7 gives the full variable domain: EAGVAQSPRYKIIEKRQSVAFWCNPISGHATLYWYQQILGQGPKLLIQFQNNGVVDDSQLPKDRFSAERLKGVDSTLKIQPAKLEDSAVYLCASSGATGLSYEQYFGPGTRLTVT.

This chain joins TRBV6-4 and TRBJ2-1; TRBD1 agrees at 9 bases. This CDR3 contains 15 residues. Germline V CDR1 and CDR2: MRHNA, SNTAGT. Trimming removed 3 bases from V and 6 bases from J; junction bases left unmatched: 6. Here the CDR3 reads CASSDGDREANEQFF. CDR3 coding DNA: TGTGCCAGCAGTGATGGGGACAGGGAAGCCAATGAGCAGTTCTTC.

The chain recombines TRBV4-3 with TRBJ2-5; D is possibly TRBD2 (7 bases). The CDR3 has 17 residues. The V end was cut by 1 base, the J end by 3 bases, with 18 bases between. Germline values: CDR1 LGHNA, CDR2 YSLEER. The CDR3 protein is CASSQGISEGGEETQYF. CDR3 nucleotide sequence: TGCGCCAGCAGCCAAGGAATATCAGAAGGGGGGGAAGAGACCCAGTACTTC.

The chain combines TRBV7-8 with TRBJ2-3, with 9 bases that match TRBD2. V lost 5 bases, J lost 0 bases, and 9 bases stayed unmatched. The germline gives CDR1 SGHVS, CDR2 FQNEAQ. The CDR3 spans 17 residues. This CDR3 reads CASSLLAGFTSTDTQYF. CDR3 nucleotide sequence: TGTGCCAGCAGCCTACTAGCGGGCTTTACTAGCACAGATACGCAGTATTTT. Combining the CDR3 with reference TRBV7-8 and TRBJ2-3 gives the whole variable domain GAGVSQSPRYKVAKRGQDVALRCDPISGHVSLFWYQQALGQGPEFLTYFQNEAQLDKSGLPSDRFFAERPEGSVSTLKIQRTQQEDSAVYLCASSLLAGFTSTDTQYFGPGTRLTVL.

The chain carries TRBV5-5 and TRBJ2-1; 11 positions agree with TRBD2. There are 15 residues in the CDR3. J gave up 8 bases and V 1 base, and 5 bases lay outside the gene matches. Germline V gene sequence: CDR1 SGHKS, CDR2 YYEKEE (reference sequence). The CDR3 protein is CASSLRLAGFDEQFF. CDR3 in DNA: TGTGCCAGCAGCTTGCGACTAGCGGGATTCGATGAGCAGTTCTTC.

The chain joins TRBV18 to TRBJ1-1; unclear D gene. Per germline, CDR1 KGHSH and CDR2 LQKENI. Trimming removed 3 bases from V and 1 base from J, with 9 bases in between. The CDR3 spans 14 residues. CDR3 loop: CASSPSTQNTEAFF. The CDR3 nucleotides are TGTGCCAGCTCACCCTCGACACAGAACACTGAAGCTTTCTTT. Filled out from reference TRBV18 and TRBJ1-1, the complete variable domain reads NAGVMQNPRHLVRRRGQEARLRCSPMKGHSHVYWYRQLPEEGLKFMVYLQKENIIDESGMPKERFSAEFPKEGPSILRIQQVVRGDSAAYFCASSPSTQNTEAFFGQGTRLTVV.

V and J are TRBV2 and TRBJ1-5; perhaps TRBD1 as D (6 bases). Trimming left V 10 bases short and J 0 bases short, with 16 bases between. The CDR3 sequence is 15 residues long. Germline V CDR1 and CDR2: SNHLY, FYNNEI. CDR3 nucleotide sequence: TGTGCCACTTCCACCCAGGGGTATAGCAATCAGCCCCAGCATTTT. Amino acids: CATSTQGYSNQPQHF.

The chain links TRBV7-2 to TRBJ2-7; D may be TRBD2 (5 bases). Trimming cost V 5 bases and J 5 bases, with 13 bases left between them. Per the germline V gene, CDR1 is SGHTA and CDR2 is FQGNSA. The CDR3 is 13 residues long. CDR3 DNA: TGTGCCAGCAGCCCCCTGTTCGGGGACGAGCAGTACTTC. As protein: CASSPLFGDEQYF.

The genes are TRBV7-9 and TRBJ1-1; D remains ambiguous. The CDR3 length is 14 residues. Trimming removed 4 bases at V and 1 base at J, with 10 bases between. Germline CDR1 reads SEHNR; CDR2 reads FQNEAQ (reference sequence). This CDR3 is CASSSGAENTEAFF. CDR3 in DNA: TGTGCCAGCAGCTCTGGAGCAGAGAACACTGAAGCTTTCTTT.

The rearrangement uses TRBV6-5 and TRBJ2-5; D call uncertain. Germline loops: CDR1 MNHEY, CDR2 SVGAGI. This CDR3 contains 14 residues. Trimming pared 5 bases from V and 0 bases from J, leaving 10 bases between. In DNA form, the CDR3 reads TGTGCCAGCAGTAGACTCACGTACCAAGAGACCCAGTACTTC. This translates into CASSRLTYQETQYF.

The CDR3 spells CSVDSSGGDQETQYF. The CDR3 bases are TGCAGCGTCGATTCTAGCGGGGGGGACCAAGAGACCCAGTACTTC. The chain recombines TRBV29-1 with TRBJ2-5; 12 positions agree with TRBD2. Germline CDR1 is SQVTM and CDR2 is ANQGSEA. The CDR3 consists of 15 residues. After removal of 6 bases from V and 0 bases from J, the junction contained 5 bases not matched to a gene.

V and J are TRBV14 and TRBJ1-6; 9 nucleotides line up with TRBD1. V was clipped by 4 bases and J by 7 bases; unmatched bases: 5. The length of the CDR3 is 15 residues. The germline gives CDR1 SGHDN, CDR2 FVKESK. The CDR3 DNA sequence: TGTGCCAGCAGCCGTGGACAGGGGAGGAATTCACCCCTCCACTTT. Translation gives CASSRGQGRNSPLHF. The variable domain in full, with the rest retrieved from reference TRBV14 and TRBJ1-6, is EAGVTQFPSHSVIEKGQTVTLRCDPISGHDNLYWYRRVMGKEIKFLLHFVKESKQDESGMPNNRFLAERTGGTYSTLKVQPAELEDSGVYFCASSRGQGRNSPLHFGNGTRLTVT.

Of note for this clone: The sample contains more than one DNA sequence encoding this CDR3. The J gene is TRBJ1-2, the V gene TRBV30; 7 bases line up with TRBD1. The CDR3 has 15 residues. CDR1 and CDR2 (germline): GTSNPN, SVGIG (reference sequence). V trimming: 0 bases; J trimming: 7 bases; junction bases outside the gene matches: 11. The CDR3 region is CAWSVGGADIGGYTF. The CDR3 DNA reads TGTGCCTGGAGTGTAGGGGGCGCTGATATTGGTGGCTACACCTTC.

This sequence joins TRBV19 and TRBJ2-3; D not resolved. Germline V lookup: CDR1 LNHDA, CDR2 SQIVND (reference sequence). CDR3 length: 15 residues. The ends were cut back, 5 bases at V and 0 bases at J, with 12 bases in the middle. CDR3 region: CASSVADASTDTQYF. CDR3 DNA sequence: TGTGCCAGTAGTGTGGCAGATGCTAGCACAGATACGCAGTATTTT.

The J gene is TRBJ2-3, the V gene TRBV5-1; 8 bases map to TRBD1. The CDR3 runs 14 residues. V lost 5 bases, J lost 4 bases, and 6 bases stayed unmatched. Germline lookup yields CDR1 SGHRS and CDR2 YFSETQ. CDR3 region: CASSLDREADTQYF. The CDR3 bases are TGCGCCAGCAGTCTGGACAGGGAGGCAGATACGCAGTATTTT.

The chain employs TRBV9 and TRBJ1-6; 7 nucleotides line up with TRBD1. V was pared by 3 bases and J by 0 bases, with 6 bases of the junction left unmatched. CDR1 is SGDLS, CDR2 YYNGEE, per germline. The CDR3 totals 17 residues. This chain's CDR3 is CASSEGTVSSYNSPLHF. The CDR3 nucleotides read TGTGCCAGCAGCGAGGGGACAGTCAGCTCCTATAATTCACCCCTCCACTTT.

The gene calls are TRBV2 and TRBJ2-1; D gene unclear. This CDR3 contains 12 residues. V was clipped by 7 bases and J by 0 bases, with 4 bases between them. CDR1 and CDR2 (germline): SNHLY, FYNNEI. The CDR3, as DNA: TGTGCCAGCAAGCACTCCTACAATGAGCAGTTCTTC. Encoded protein: CASKHSYNEQFF.

The rearrangement uses TRBV6-5 and TRBJ1-5; 9 nucleotides align to TRBD1. The CDR3 has 15 residues. V lost 4 bases to trimming and J lost 4 bases; unmatched junction nucleotides: 5. CDR1 is MNHEY and CDR2 is SVGAGI in the germline V gene. CDR3 residues: CASSWTGDWNQPQHF. In nucleotides, the CDR3 is TGTGCCAGCAGTTGGACAGGGGATTGGAATCAGCCCCAGCATTTT.

The gene calls are TRBV5-1 and TRBJ2-1, with TRBD2 matching 11 bases. V lost 4 bases to trimming and J lost 3 bases; unmatched junction nucleotides: 3. CDR3 length: 15 residues. The germline V gene has CDR1 SGHRS and CDR2 YFSETQ. The CDR3 DNA is TGCGCCAGCAGCGACGGGACTAGCGGCTACAATGAGCAGTTCTTC. Its translation is CASSDGTSGYNEQFF. The variable domain in full, with the rest retrieved from reference TRBV5-1 and TRBJ2-1, is KAGVTQTPRYLIKTRGQQVTLSCSPISGHRSVSWYQQTPGQGLQFLFEYFSETQRNKGNFPGRFSGRQFSNSRSEMNVSTLELGDSALYLCASSDGTSGYNEQFFGPGTRLTVL.